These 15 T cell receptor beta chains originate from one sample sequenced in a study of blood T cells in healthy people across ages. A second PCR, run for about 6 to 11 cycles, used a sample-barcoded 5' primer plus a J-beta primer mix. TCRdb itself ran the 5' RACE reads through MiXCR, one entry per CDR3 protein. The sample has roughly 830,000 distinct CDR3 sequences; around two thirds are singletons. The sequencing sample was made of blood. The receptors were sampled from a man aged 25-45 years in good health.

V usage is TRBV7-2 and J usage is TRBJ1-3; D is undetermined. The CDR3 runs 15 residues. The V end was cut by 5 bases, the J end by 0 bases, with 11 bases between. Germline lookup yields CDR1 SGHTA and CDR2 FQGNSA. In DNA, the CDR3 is TGTGCCAGCAGCCTGGACTTGGCCTCTGGAAACACCATATATTTT. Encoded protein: CASSLDLASGNTIYF.

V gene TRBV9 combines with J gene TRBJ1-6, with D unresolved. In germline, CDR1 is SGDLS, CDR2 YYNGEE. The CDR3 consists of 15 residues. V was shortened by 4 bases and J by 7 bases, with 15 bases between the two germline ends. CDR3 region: CASSLGEIGNSPLHF. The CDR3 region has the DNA TGTGCCAGCAGCCTCGGGGAAATAGGAAATTCACCCCTCCACTTT.

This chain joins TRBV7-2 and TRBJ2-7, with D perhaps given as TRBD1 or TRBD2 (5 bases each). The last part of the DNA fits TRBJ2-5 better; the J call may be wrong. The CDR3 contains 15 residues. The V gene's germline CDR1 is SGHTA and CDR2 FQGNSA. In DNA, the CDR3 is TGTGCCAGCGGGGGTATAGGAGGTCATGGGGAGACCCAGTACTTC. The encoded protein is CASGGIGGHGETQYF.

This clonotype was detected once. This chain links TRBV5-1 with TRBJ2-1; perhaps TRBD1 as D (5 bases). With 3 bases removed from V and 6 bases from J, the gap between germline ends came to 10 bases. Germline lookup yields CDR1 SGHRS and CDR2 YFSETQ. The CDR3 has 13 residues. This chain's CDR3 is CASSSVGRNEQFF. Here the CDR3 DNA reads TGCGCCAGCAGCTCGGTGGGGCGCAATGAGCAGTTCTTC.

The CDR3 DNA follows: TGTGCCAGCAGGACCCCGGGACAGGGAGTTCGTGAGCAGTTCTTC. It is translated as CASRTPGQGVREQFF. The chain joins TRBV12-3 or TRBV12-4 to TRBJ2-1, with 9 positions matching TRBD1. V dropped 6 bases and J dropped 9; count of bases not matched to a gene: 12. The CDR3 runs to 15 residues.

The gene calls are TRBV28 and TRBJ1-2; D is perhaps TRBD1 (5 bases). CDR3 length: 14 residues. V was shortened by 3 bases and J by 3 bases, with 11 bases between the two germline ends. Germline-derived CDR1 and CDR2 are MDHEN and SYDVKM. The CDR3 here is CASSLIGHYYGYTF. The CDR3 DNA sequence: TGTGCCAGCAGTTTGATTGGACACTACTATGGCTACACCTTC.

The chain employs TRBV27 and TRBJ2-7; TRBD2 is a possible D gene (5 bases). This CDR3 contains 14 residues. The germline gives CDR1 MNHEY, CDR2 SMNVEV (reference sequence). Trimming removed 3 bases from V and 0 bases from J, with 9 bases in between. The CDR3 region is CASSLRVHSYEQYF. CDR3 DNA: TGTGCCAGCAGTTTGCGGGTCCACTCCTACGAGCAGTACTTC.

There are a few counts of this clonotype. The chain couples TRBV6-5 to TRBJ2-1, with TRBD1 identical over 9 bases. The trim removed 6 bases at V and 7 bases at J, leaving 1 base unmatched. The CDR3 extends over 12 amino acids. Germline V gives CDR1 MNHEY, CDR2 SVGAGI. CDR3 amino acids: CASRDRGNEQFF. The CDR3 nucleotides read TGTGCCAGCAGGGACAGGGGAAATGAGCAGTTCTTC.

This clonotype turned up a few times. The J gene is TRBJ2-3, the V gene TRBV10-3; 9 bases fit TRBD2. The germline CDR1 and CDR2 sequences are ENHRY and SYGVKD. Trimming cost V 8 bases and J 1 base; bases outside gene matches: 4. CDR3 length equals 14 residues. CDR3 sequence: CAISPSGGTDTQYF. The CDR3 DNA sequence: TGTGCCATCTCTCCTAGCGGGGGCACAGATACGCAGTATTTT.

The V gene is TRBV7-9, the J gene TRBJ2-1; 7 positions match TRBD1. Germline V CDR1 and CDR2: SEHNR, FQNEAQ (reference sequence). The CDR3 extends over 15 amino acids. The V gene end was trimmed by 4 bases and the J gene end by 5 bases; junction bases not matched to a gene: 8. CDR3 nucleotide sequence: TGTGCCAGCAGCTCGACAGGGTGGGGCGACAATGAGCAGTTCTTC. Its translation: CASSSTGWGDNEQFF.

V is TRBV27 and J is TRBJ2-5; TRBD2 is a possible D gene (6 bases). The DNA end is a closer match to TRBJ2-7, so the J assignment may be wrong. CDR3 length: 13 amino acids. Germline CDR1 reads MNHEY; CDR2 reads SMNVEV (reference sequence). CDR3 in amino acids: CASSLSGLSEQYF. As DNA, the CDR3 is TGTGCCAGCAGTCTCAGCGGGTTGTCCGAGCAGTACTTC.

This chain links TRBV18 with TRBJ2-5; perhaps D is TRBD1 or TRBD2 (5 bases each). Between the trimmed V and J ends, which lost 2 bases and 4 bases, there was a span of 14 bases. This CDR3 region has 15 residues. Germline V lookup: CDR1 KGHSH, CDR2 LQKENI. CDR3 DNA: TGTGCCAGCTCACCAACGGGACGAAGCAGAGAGACCCAGTACTTC. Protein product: CASSPTGRSRETQYF. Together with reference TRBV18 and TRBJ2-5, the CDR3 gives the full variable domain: NAGVMQNPRHLVRRRGQEARLRCSPMKGHSHVYWYRQLPEEGLKFMVYLQKENIIDESGMPKERFSAEFPKEGPSILRIQQVVRGDSAAYFCASSPTGRSRETQYFGPGTRLLVL.

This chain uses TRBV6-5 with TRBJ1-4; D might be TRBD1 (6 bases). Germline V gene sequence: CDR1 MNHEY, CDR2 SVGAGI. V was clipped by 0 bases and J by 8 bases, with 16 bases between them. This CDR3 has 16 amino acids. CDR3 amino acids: CASSYSKERGWEKLFF. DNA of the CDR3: TGTGCCAGCAGTTACTCGAAGGAGAGGGGGTGGGAAAAACTGTTTTTT.

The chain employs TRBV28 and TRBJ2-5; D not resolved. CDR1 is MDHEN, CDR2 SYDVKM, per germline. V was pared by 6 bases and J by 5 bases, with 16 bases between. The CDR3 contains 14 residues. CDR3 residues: CASSVVGYSETQYF. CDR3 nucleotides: TGTGCCAGCAGCGTGGTGGGGTACTCCGAGACCCAGTACTTC.

CDR3 DNA sequence: TGCGCCAGCAGCTCGACAGGGGCCTACCCCACAGATACGCAGTATTTT. Its translation is CASSSTGAYPTDTQYF. The genes are TRBV5-1 and TRBJ2-3; 8 bases match TRBD1. The CDR3 spans 16 residues. CDR1 is SGHRS and CDR2 is YFSETQ in the germline V gene. V dropped 3 bases and J dropped 2; count of bases not matched to a gene: 8.